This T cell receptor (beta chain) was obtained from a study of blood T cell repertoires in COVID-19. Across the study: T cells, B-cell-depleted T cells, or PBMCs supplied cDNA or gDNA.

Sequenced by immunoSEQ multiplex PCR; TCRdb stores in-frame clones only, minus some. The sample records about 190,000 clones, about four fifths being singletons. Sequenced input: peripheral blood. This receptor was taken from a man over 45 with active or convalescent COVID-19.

This CDR3 is CASTRRGEWNTEAFF. In DNA, the CDR3 is TGTGCCAGTACCCGGAGGGGAGAATGGAACACTGAAGCTTTCTTT. The J gene is TRBJ1-1, the V gene TRBV19, with D maybe TRBD1 (5 bases). The CDR3 length is 15 residues. Trimming left V 7 bases short and J 1 base short, with 16 bases between. Germline CDR1 reads LNHDA; CDR2 reads SQIVND (reference sequence).